This TCR beta chain originates from a study of OX40 agonist ivuxolimab in advanced cancers. Study background: Every patient in dose escalation had hepatocellular carcinoma, melanoma, renal cell or head and neck cancer.

The repertoire was sequenced with immunoSEQ multiplex PCR; TCRdb's copy has only in-frame clones and lacks some. The table includes about 35,000 clones, around three quarters detected once. Findings and caveats of the study: Among the lowest peripheral clonal expansion occurred in 0.1-3.0 mg/kg partial responders. At 0.1 to 3.0 mg/kg and by week 6, clonal expansion occurred in CD4+ and CD8+ blood T cells.

A word on this clone: Antigen unknown.

Between the trimmed V and J ends, which lost 4 bases and 6 bases, there was a span of 3 bases. Germline V gene sequence: CDR1 SNHLY, CDR2 FYNNEI. The CDR3 is made up of 11 amino acids. This TCR was sampled from an adult with an advanced solid tumor such as melanoma, head and neck, liver or kidney cancer. The sequencing used CD4+ or CD8+ T cells sorted from blood, collected in a trial of the OX40 agonist ivuxolimab. This chain uses TRBV2 with TRBJ2-2; D ambiguous. The CDR3 region has the DNA TGTGCCAGCAGTGTTGCCGGGGAGCTGTTTTTT. Translating gives CASSVAGELFF. Drawing the rest from reference TRBV2 and TRBJ2-2, the complete variable domain is EPEVTQTPSHQVTQMGQEVILRCVPISNHLYFYWYRQILGQKVEFLVSFYNNEISEKSEIFDDQFSVERPDGSNFTLKIRSTKLEDSAMYFCASSVAGELFFGEGSRLTVL.